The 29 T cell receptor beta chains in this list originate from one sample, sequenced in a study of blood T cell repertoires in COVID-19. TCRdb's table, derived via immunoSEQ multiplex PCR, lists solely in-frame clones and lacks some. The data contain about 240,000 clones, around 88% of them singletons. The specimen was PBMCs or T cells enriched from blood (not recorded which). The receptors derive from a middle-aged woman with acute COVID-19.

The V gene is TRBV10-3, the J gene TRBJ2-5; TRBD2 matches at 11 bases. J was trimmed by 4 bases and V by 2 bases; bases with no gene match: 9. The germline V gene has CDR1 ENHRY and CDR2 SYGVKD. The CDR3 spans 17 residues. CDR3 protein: CAISESSGRAGGETQYF. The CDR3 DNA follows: TGTGCCATCAGTGAGAGTAGCGGGAGGGCCGGAGGAGAGACCCAGTACTTC.

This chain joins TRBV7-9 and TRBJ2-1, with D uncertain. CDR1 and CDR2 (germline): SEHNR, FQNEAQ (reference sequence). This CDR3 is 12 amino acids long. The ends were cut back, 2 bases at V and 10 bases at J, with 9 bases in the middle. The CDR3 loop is CASSLSPMEQFF. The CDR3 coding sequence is TGTGCCAGCAGCTTATCCCCCATGGAGCAGTTCTTC.

The CDR3 region has the DNA TGTGCCAGCAGAAAGGGAGCGGTTAACGGGGAGCTGTTTTTT. Translated: CASRKGAVNGELFF. The rearrangement joins TRBV11-3 to TRBJ2-2; TRBD2 might be the D (5 bases). Germline V gene lookup returns CDR1 SGHNT and CDR2 YENEEA. Trimming removed 6 bases at V and 7 bases at J, with 15 bases between. This CDR3 has 14 residues.

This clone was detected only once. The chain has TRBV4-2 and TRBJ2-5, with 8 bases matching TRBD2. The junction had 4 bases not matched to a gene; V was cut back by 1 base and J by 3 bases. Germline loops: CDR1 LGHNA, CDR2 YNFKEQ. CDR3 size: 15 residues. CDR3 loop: CASSQVAGGKETQYF. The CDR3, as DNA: TGTGCCAGCAGCCAAGTGGCGGGAGGTAAAGAGACCCAGTACTTC.

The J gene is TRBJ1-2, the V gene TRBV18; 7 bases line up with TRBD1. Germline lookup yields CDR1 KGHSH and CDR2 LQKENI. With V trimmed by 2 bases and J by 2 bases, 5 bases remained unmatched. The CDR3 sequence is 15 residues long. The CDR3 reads CASSPNRGANYGYTF. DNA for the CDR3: TGTGCCAGCTCACCAAACAGGGGCGCAAACTATGGCTACACCTTC.

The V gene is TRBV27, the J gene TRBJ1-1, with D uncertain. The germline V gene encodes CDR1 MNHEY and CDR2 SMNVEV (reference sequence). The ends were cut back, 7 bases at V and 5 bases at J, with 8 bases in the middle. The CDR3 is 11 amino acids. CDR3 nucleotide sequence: TGTGCCAGCATGGGAGAAACTGAAGCTTTCTTT. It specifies CASMGETEAFF.

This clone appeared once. As DNA, the CDR3 is TGCGCCAGCAGCTTGGCCCGGGACAACCTGGGTGAAGCTTTCTTT. This codes for CASSLARDNLGEAFF. The chain combines TRBV5-1 with TRBJ1-1; a possible D gene is TRBD1 (6 bases). Trimming shortened V by 0 bases and J by 7 bases, and 16 bases separated the two germline ends. CDR1 and CDR2 from the germline V gene are SGHRS and YFSETQ. The CDR3 length is 15 residues.

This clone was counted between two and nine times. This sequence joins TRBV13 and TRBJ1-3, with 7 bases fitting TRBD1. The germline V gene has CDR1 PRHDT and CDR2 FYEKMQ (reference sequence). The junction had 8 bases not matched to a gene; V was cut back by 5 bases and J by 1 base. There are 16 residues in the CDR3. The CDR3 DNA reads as TGTGCCAGCAGCCCGGGACAGCGAAATTCTGGAAACACCATATATTTT. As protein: CASSPGQRNSGNTIYF.

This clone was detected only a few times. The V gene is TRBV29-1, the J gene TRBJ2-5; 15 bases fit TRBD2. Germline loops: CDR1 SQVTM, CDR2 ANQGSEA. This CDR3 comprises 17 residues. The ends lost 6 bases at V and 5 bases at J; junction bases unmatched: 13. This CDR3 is CSVRTSGREDRRETQYF. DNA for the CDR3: TGCAGCGTAAGGACTAGCGGGAGGGAGGATAGACGGGAGACCCAGTACTTC. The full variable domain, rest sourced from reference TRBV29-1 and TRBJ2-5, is SAVISQKPSRDICQRGTSLTIQCQVDSQVTMMFWYRQQPGQSLTLIATANQGSEATYESGFVIDKFPISRPNLTFSTLTVSNMSPEDSSIYLCSVRTSGREDRRETQYFGPGTRLLVL.

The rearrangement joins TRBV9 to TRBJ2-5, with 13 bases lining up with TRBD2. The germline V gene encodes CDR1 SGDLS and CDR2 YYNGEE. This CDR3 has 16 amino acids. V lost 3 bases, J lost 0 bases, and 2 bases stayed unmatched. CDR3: CASSGTSGRYQETQYF. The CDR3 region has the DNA TGTGCCAGCAGCGGGACTAGCGGGAGATACCAAGAGACCCAGTACTTC. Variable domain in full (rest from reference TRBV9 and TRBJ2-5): DSGVTQTPKHLITATGQRVTLRCSPRSGDLSVYWYQQSLDQGLQFLIQYYNGEERAKGNILERFSAQQFPDLHSELNLSSLELGDSALYFCASSGTSGRYQETQYFGPGTRLLVL.

CDR3 coding DNA: TGTGCCAGCAACAAACAGGGGCTGACTTATTCACCCCTCCACTTT. Its protein product is CASNKQGLTYSPLHF. The chain couples TRBV6-5 to TRBJ1-6; TRBD1 aligns across 7 bases. CDR3 length: 15 amino acids. Germline trimming cut 7 bases from V and 8 bases from J; bases unmatched to any gene: 11. The V gene's germline CDR1 is MNHEY and CDR2 SVGAGI.

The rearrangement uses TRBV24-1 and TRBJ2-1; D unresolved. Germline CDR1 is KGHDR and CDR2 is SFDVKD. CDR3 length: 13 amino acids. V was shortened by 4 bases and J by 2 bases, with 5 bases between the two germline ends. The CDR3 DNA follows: TGTGCCACCAGTGACGACACCTACAATGAGCAGTTCTTC. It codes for CATSDDTYNEQFF.

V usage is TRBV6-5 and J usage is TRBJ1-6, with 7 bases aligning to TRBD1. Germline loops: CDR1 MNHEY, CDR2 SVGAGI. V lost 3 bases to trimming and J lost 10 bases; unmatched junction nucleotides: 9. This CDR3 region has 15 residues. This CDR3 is CASSYRQGSRSPLHF. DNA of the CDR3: TGTGCCAGCAGTTATCGACAGGGTAGTCGCTCACCCCTCCACTTT.

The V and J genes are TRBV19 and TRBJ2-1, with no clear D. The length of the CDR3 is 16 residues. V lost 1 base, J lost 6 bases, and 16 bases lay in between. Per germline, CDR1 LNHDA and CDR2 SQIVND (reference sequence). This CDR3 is CASSIAPVPYSNEQFF. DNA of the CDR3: TGTGCCAGTAGTATAGCCCCCGTGCCCTATTCCAATGAGCAGTTCTTC.

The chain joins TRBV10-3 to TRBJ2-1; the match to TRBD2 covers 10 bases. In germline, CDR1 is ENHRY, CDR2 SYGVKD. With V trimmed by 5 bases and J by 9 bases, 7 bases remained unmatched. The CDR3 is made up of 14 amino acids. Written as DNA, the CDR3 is TGTGCCATCAGTACCACTAGCGGGAACGGTGAGCAGTTCTTC. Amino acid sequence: CAISTTSGNGEQFF.

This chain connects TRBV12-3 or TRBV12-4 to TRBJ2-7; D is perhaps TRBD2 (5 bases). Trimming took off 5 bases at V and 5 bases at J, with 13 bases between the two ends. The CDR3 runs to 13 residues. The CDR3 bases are TGTGCCAGCAGTCCGGGGTTTGGTCACGAGCAGTACTTC. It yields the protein CASSPGFGHEQYF.

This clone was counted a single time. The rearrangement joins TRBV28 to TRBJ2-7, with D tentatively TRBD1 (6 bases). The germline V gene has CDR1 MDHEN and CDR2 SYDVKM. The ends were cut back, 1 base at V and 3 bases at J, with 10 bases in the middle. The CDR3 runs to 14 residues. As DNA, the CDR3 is TGTGCCAGCAGTTTATCTCTAGGGGGCTACGAGCAGTACTTC. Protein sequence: CASSLSLGGYEQYF.

The chain's CDR3 is CASSKALAGDLYEQYF. In DNA form, the CDR3 reads TGTGCCAGCAGCAAAGCCCTAGCGGGTGATCTCTACGAGCAGTACTTC. This rearrangement joins TRBV21-1 to TRBJ2-7; the DNA was not compared with TRBD2, the D call given in the table. TRBV21-1 is a known pseudogene. There are 16 residues in the CDR3.

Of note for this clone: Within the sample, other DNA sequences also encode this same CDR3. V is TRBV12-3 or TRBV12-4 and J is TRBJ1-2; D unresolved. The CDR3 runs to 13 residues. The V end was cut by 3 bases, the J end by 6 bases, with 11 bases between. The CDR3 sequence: CASSLNRGHGYTF. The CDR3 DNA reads TGTGCCAGCAGTTTGAACAGAGGGCATGGCTACACCTTC.

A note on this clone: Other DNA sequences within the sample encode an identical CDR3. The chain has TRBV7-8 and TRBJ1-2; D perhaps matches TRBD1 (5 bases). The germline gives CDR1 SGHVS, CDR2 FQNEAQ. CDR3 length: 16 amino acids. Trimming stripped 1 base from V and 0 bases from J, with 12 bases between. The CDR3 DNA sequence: TGTGCCAGCAGCTTAGTTGCGGGGGAAGCTAACTATGGCTACACCTTC. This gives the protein CASSLVAGEANYGYTF.

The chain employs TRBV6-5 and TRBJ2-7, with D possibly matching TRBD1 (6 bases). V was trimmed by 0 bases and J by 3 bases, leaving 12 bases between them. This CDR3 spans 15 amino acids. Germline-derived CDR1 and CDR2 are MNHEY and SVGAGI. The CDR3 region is CASSYSSGEYYEQYF. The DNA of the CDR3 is TGTGCCAGCAGTTACTCGTCAGGGGAGTACTACGAGCAGTACTTC.

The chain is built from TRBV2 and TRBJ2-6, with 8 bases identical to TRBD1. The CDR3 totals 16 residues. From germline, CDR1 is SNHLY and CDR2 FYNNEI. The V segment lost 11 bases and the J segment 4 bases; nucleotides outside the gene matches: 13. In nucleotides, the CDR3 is TGTGCCGGACAGGGTATATCGTCGGGAGGGGCCAACGTCCTGACTTTC. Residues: CAGQGISSGGANVLTF.

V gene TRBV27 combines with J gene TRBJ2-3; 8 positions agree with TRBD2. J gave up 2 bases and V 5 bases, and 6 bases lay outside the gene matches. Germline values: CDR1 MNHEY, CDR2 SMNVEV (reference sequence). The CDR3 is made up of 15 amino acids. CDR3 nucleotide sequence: TGTGCCAGCAGTCAAACTAGCGGAACCACAGATACGCAGTATTTT. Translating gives CASSQTSGTTDTQYF.

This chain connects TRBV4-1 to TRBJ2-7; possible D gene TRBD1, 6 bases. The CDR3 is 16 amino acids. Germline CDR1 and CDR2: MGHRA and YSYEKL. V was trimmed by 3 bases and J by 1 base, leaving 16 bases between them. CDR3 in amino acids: CASSHLPRDKSYEQYF. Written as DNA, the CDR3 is TGCGCCAGCAGCCATCTCCCCCGGGACAAGTCCTACGAGCAGTACTTC.

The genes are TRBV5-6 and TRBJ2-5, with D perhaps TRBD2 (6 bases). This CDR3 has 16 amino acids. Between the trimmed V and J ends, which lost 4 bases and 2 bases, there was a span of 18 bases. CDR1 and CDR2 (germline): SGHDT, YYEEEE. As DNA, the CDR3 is TGTGCCAGCAGCGGAGGGGTCGGACAAAAACAAGAGACCCAGTACTTC. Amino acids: CASSGGVGQKQETQYF.

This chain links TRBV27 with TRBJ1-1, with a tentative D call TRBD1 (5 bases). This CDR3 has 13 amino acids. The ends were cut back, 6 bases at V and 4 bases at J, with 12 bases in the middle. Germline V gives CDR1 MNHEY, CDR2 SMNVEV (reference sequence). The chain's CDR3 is CASSKGHGTEAFF. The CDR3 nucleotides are TGTGCCAGCAGCAAGGGGCACGGCACTGAAGCTTTCTTT.

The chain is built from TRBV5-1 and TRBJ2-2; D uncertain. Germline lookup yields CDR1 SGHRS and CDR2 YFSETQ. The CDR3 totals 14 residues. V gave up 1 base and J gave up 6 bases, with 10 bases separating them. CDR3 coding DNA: TGCGCCAGCAGCTTGACCCTAAGAGCCGGGGAGCTGTTTTTT. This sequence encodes CASSLTLRAGELFF.

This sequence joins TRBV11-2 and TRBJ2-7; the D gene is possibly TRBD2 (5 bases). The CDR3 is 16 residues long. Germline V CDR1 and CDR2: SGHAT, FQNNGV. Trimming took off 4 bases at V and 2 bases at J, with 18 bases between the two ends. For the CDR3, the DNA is TGTGCCAGCAGCTCTTCGGACGGGCTGCGGGCCTACGAGCAGTACTTC. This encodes CASSSSDGLRAYEQYF.

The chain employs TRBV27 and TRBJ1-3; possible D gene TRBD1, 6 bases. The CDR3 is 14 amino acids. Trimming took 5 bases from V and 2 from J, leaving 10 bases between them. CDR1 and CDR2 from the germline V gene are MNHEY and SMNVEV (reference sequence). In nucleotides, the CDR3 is TGTGCCAGCAGTGCCCCAGGGGCTGGAAACACCATATATTTT. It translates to CASSAPGAGNTIYF.